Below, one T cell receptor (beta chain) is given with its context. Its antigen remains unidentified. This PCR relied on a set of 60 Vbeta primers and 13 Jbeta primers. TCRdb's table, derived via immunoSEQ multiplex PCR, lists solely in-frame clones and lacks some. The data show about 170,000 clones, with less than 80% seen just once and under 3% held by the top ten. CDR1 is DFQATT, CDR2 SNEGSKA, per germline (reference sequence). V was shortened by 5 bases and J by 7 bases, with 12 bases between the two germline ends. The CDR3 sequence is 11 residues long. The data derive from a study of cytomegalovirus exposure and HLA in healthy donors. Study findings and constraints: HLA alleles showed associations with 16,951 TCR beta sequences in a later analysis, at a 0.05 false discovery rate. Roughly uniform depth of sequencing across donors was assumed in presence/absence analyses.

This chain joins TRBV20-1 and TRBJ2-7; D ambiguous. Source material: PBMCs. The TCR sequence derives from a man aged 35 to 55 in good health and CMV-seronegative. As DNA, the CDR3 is TGCAGTGCTGCTGGGCCAGTTGAGCAGTACTTC. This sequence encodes CSAAGPVEQYF.